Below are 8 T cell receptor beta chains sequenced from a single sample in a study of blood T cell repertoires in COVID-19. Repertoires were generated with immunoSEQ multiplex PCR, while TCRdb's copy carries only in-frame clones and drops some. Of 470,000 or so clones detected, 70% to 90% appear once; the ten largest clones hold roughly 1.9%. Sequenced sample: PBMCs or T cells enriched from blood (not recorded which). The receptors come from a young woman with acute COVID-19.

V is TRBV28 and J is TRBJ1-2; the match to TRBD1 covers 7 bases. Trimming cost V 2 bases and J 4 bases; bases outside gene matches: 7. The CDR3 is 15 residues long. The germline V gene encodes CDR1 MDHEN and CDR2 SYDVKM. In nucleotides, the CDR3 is TGTGCCAGCAGTTTAGTTTTCGGGACAGCCTATGGCTACACCTTC. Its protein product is CASSLVFGTAYGYTF.

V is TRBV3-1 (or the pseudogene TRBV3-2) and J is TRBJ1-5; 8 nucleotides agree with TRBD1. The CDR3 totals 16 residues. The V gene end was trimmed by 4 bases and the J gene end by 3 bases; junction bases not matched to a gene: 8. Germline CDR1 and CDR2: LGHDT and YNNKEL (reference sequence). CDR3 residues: CASSRGQGYDNQPQHF. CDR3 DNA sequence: TGTGCCAGCAGCCGAGGACAGGGTTATGACAATCAGCCCCAGCATTTT.

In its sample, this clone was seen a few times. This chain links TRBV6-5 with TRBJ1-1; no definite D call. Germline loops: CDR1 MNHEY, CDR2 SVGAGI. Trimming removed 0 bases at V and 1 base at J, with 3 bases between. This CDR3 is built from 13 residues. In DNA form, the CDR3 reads TGTGCCAGCAGTTACTCACAGAACACTGAAGCTTTCTTT. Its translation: CASSYSQNTEAFF.

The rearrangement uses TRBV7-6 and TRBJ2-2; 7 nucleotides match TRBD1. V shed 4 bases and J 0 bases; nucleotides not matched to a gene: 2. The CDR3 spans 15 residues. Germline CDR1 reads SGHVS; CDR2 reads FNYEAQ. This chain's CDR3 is CASSSGTANTGELFF. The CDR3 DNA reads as TGTGCCAGCAGCTCGGGGACAGCGAACACCGGGGAGCTGTTTTTT.

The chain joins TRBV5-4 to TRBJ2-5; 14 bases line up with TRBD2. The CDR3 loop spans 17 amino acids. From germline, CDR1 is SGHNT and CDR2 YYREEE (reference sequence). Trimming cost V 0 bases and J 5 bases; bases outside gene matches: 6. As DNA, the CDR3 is TGTGCCAGCAGCTTGGTGGGACTAGCGGGGGAACAGGAGACCCAGTACTTC. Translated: CASSLVGLAGEQETQYF.

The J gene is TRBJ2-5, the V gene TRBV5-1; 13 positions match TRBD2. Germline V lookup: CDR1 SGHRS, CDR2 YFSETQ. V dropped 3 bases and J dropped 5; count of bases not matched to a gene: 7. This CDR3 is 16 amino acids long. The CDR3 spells CASSWKLAGGIETQYF. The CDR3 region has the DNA TGCGCCAGCAGCTGGAAACTAGCGGGGGGGATCGAGACCCAGTACTTC.

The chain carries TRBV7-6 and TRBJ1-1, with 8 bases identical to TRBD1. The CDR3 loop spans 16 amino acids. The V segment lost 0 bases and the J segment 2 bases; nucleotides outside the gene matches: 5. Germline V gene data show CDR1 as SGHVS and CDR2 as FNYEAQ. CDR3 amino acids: CASSLAGTGVNTEAFF. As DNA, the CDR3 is TGTGCCAGCAGCTTAGCAGGGACAGGAGTTAACACTGAAGCTTTCTTT.

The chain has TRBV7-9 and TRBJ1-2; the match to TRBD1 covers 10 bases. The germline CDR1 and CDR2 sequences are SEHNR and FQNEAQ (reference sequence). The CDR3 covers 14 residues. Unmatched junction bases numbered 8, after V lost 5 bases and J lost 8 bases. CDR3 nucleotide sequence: TGTGCCAGCAGCCCGGGACAGGGGAGGTACGGCTACACCTTC. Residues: CASSPGQGRYGYTF. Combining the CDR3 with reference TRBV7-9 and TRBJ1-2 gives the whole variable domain DTGVSQNPRHKITKRGQNVTFRCDPISEHNRLYWYRQTLGQGPEFLTYFQNEAQLEKSRLLSDRFSAERPKGSFSTLEIQRTEQGDSAMYLCASSPGQGRYGYTFGSGTRLTVV.